This TCR beta chain was recovered during a study of blood T cell repertoires in COVID-19. CDR3 size: 12 residues. Germline V gene sequence: CDR1 MNHEY, CDR2 SVGAGI. V was cut by 8 bases and J by 3 bases, with 11 bases left in between. Profiling relied on immunoSEQ multiplex PCR, and the TCRdb table lists in-frame clones only, not all of them. The sample contains about 390,000 clones, 85% to 90% of which appear only once. The clonotype comes from a woman aged 45-59 years who had recovered from COVID-19. The sequenced sample was PBMCs or T cells enriched from blood (not recorded which). The chain recombines TRBV6-5 with TRBJ2-7; D is perhaps TRBD1 (5 bases). The CDR3 here is CASGDSSYEQYF. CDR3 DNA sequence: TGTGCCAGCGGAGACAGTAGCTACGAGCAGTACTTC.